Given below is one TCR beta chain in context. Its antigen is unknown. This table comes from immunoSEQ multiplex PCR, and its TCRdb copy is limited to in-frame clones, with some not included. The sample holds 90,000 to 110,000 clones, roughly 87% seen once. This sample is drawn from a study of T cell responses to AZD1222 COVID-19 vaccine. General study results and limits: Clonal diversity was possibly underestimated, and white British individuals and females predominated among donors. Just a handful of people given AZD1222 tested seropositive at baseline.

This material consisted of peripheral blood, taken on day 0 of MenACWY control vaccination. This sequence was found in an adult in good health.

CDR3 nucleotide sequence: TGTGCCAGCAGCTTAGGGGGGCCCTTAACCTACGAGCAGTACTTC. As protein: CASSLGGPLTYEQYF. The gene calls are TRBV11-3 and TRBJ2-7, with D possibly being TRBD1 (6 bases). The CDR3 totals 15 residues. Trimming left V 1 base short and J 2 bases short, with 12 bases between. CDR1 is SGHNT and CDR2 is YENEEA in the germline V gene.